These T cell receptor beta chains were read from a single sample in a study of T cells in Graves' hyperthyroidism and ophthalmopathy. TCRdb processed the multiplex PCR reads anew with MiXCR; each CDR3 protein has one entry. The sample records 550,000 to 800,000 distinct CDR3 sequences, around 15% being singletons. Material for sequencing was blood. These receptors all come from a man between 45 and 60 years old with Graves' hyperthyroidism. Both conserved end residues are part of each CDR3. A D gene is named only where the DNA matches it firmly. Only some rows state a clone size, as once, few, many or a class for expanded clones.

v_call	d_call	clone_size	j_call	cdr3_aa	cdr3_nt
TRBV2	TRBD1	many	TRBJ2-7	CASRRGTGASYEQYF	TGTGCCAGCAGAAGAGGGACAGGGGCGTCCTACGAGCAGTACTTC
TRBV12-3/TRBV12-4	TRBD1	many	TRBJ1-5	CASTMGQGRSNQPQHF	TGTGCCAGCACCATGGGACAGGGGCGTAGCAATCAGCCCCAGCATTTT
TRBV28	.	many	TRBJ2-5	CASSPVHRRSQETQYF	TGTGCCAGCAGCCCTGTCCATCGGAGATCCCAAGAGACCCAGTACTTC
TRBV6-1	.	few	TRBJ2-5	CASRDEETQYF	TGTGCCAGCAGGGACGAAGAGACCCAGTACTTC
TRBV28	TRBD2	many	TRBJ2-1	CASSSRTSGRIDEQFF	TGTGCCAGCAGTTCACGGACTAGCGGGAGAATCGATGAGCAGTTCTTC
TRBV2	TRBD1	many	TRBJ1-5	CASSKDRAKNQPQHF	TGTGCCAGCAGCAAAGACAGGGCTAAGAATCAGCCCCAGCATTTT
TRBV12-3/TRBV12-4	TRBD2	.	TRBJ2-3	CASSLAAWASGVTDTQYF	TGTGCCAGCAGTTTAGCGGCCTGGGCTAGCGGGGTCACAGATACGCAGTATTTT
TRBV7-6	.	few	TRBJ1-1	CASSQNVNTEAFF	TGTGCCAGCAGCCAAAACGTGAACACTGAAGCTTTCTTT
TRBV5-1	TRBD1	many	TRBJ2-3	CASSLAPGGNTDTQYF	TGCGCCAGCAGCTTGGCCCCAGGGGGAAATACAGATACGCAGTATTTT
TRBV28	.	many	TRBJ2-3	CASSLSRAPWDTQYF	TGTGCCAGCAGTTTAAGCCGGGCCCCCTGGGATACGCAGTATTTT
TRBV27	.	many	TRBJ2-7	CASSFFGFGGNEQYF	TGTGCCAGCAGTTTCTTCGGATTTGGAGGGAACGAGCAGTACTTC
TRBV9	.	.	TRBJ1-2	CASSVFTGVNYGYTF	TGTGCCAGCAGCGTATTTACAGGCGTTAACTATGGCTACACCTTC
TRBV29-1	.	.	TRBJ2-2	CSVEVGRADTGELFF	TGCAGCGTTGAGGTCGGCAGGGCGGACACCGGGGAGCTGTTTTTT
TRBV7-9	.	.	TRBJ2-3	CASSLVPGSTDTQYF	TGTGCCAGCAGCTTAGTACCGGGGAGCACAGATACGCAGTATTTT
TRBV29-1	.	many	TRBJ1-1	CSVPSEGRNTEAFF	TGCAGCGTCCCCTCGGAGGGGCGGAACACTGAAGCTTTCTTT
TRBV30	.	many	TRBJ2-3	CAWSVGYTDTQYF	TGTGCCTGGAGTGTAGGGTACACAGATACGCAGTATTTT
TRBV30	.	.	TRBJ2-3	CAWSWGSSTDTQYF	TGTGCCTGGAGCTGGGGTAGCTCCACAGATACGCAGTATTTT
TRBV6-1	.	.	TRBJ1-3	CASSRMSGAGNTIYF	TGTGCCAGCAGTCGGATGAGTGGGGCTGGAAACACCATATATTTT
TRBV7-6	.	many	TRBJ2-1	CASSLDTTLYNEQFF	TGTGCCAGCAGCTTAGACACAACTTTGTACAATGAGCAGTTCTTC
TRBV10-3	TRBD2	.	TRBJ2-1	CAISESGLAANNEQFF	TGTGCCATCAGTGAGTCCGGTCTAGCGGCAAACAATGAGCAGTTCTTC
TRBV20-1	TRBD1	.	TRBJ2-3	CSARDSQNTQYF	TGCAGTGCACGGGACAGCCAAAATACGCAGTATTTT
TRBV30	TRBD1	.	TRBJ2-3	CAWSTTRTGLVTSTDTQYF	TGTGCCTGGAGTACCACTCGGACAGGGTTAGTCACTAGCACAGATACGCAGTATTTT
TRBV29-1	TRBD1	many	TRBJ2-1	CSVGQVAYEQFF	TGCAGCGTGGGACAGGTCGCCTATGAGCAGTTCTTC
TRBV28	TRBD1	many	TRBJ1-2	CASSSPAGQAYGYTF	TGTGCCAGCAGTAGCCCGGCCGGACAGGCCTATGGCTACACCTTC
TRBV7-8	TRBD1	many	TRBJ2-5	CASSLGLGTGEETQYF	TGTGCCAGCAGCTTAGGCTTAGGGACAGGGGAAGAGACCCAGTACTTC
TRBV20-1	TRBD1	few	TRBJ2-2	CSATATGGNTGELFF	TGCAGTGCTACAGCGACAGGGGGGAACACCGGGGAGCTGTTTTTT
TRBV3-1	.	few	TRBJ2-7	CASSQQYLVYHEQYF	TGTGCCAGCAGCCAACAATATTTGGTTTACCACGAGCAGTACTTC
TRBV27	.	many	TRBJ2-5	CASSSLGLRKSETQYF	TGTGCCAGCAGTTCCCTAGGACTGAGAAAATCGGAGACCCAGTACTTC
TRBV11-2	.	many	TRBJ2-1	CASSLGLASSYNEQFF	TGTGCCAGCAGCTTAGGGCTAGCGAGCTCCTACAATGAGCAGTTCTTC
TRBV5-1	.	many	TRBJ1-2	CASSLSGQPNYGYTF	TGCGCCAGCAGCCTTTCGGGACAACCTAACTATGGCTACACCTTC
TRBV6-2/TRBV6-3	.	.	TRBJ2-7	CASSSHVLNYEQYF	TGTGCCAGCAGTTCCCATGTTTTAAACTACGAGCAGTACTTC
TRBV6-1	.	.	TRBJ1-5	CASSEAPGFNQPQHF	TGTGCCAGCAGTGAAGCGCCCGGTTTCAATCAGCCCCAGCATTTT
TRBV2	TRBD2	many	TRBJ2-1	CASSPLAGRSHEQFF	TGTGCCAGCAGTCCCCTAGCGGGACGCTCCCATGAGCAGTTCTTC
TRBV7-2	.	few	TRBJ2-5	CASSIWTGRETQYF	TGTGCCAGCAGCATCTGGACGGGGCGAGAGACCCAGTACTTC
TRBV5-1	TRBD2	many	TRBJ2-1	CASSSGLAGGGNEQFF	TGCGCCAGCAGCTCAGGACTAGCGGGAGGAGGGAATGAGCAGTTCTTC
TRBV29-1	TRBD1	.	TRBJ2-7	CSVAGQESYEQYF	TGCAGCGTCGCGGGACAGGAAAGTTACGAGCAGTACTTC
TRBV10-2	TRBD2	many	TRBJ2-5	CALPARGSQETQYF	TGCGCCCTTCCAGCCCGCGGGAGCCAAGAGACCCAGTACTTC
TRBV28	.	few	TRBJ1-5	CASSLLGAPQHF	TGTGCCAGCAGCCTCCTCGGGGCCCCACAGCATTTT
TRBV10-3	.	few	TRBJ2-7	CAISDPTQLYEQYF	TGTGCCATCAGTGACCCCACCCAGCTCTACGAGCAGTACTTC
TRBV7-9	.	few	TRBJ2-7	CASSLPGVPNYEQYF	TGTGCCAGCAGCTTACCGGGAGTCCCAAATTACGAGCAGTACTTC
TRBV5-1	.	few	TRBJ2-1	CASRQGTDEQFF	TGCGCCAGCAGACAGGGTACGGATGAGCAGTTCTTC
TRBV18	.	.	TRBJ1-1	CASQSEGRAEAFF	TGTGCCAGCCAAAGCGAGGGACGGGCTGAAGCTTTCTTT
TRBV5-5	.	many	TRBJ2-7	CASTGTFPYEQYF	TGTGCCAGCACCGGGACGTTCCCCTACGAGCAGTACTTC
TRBV5-6	TRBD2	many	TRBJ2-1	CASSFGLAAYNEQFF	TGTGCCAGCAGCTTTGGACTAGCGGCTTACAATGAGCAGTTCTTC
TRBV6-5	TRBD1	.	TRBJ2-7	CASSSQGETACEQYF	TGTGCCAGCAGTTCCCAGGGGGAAACCGCCTGCGAGCAGTACTTC
TRBV3-1	.	few	TRBJ1-2	CASSQEVPTYGYTF	TGTGCCAGCAGCCAAGAGGTTCCGACCTATGGCTACACCTTC
TRBV6-2/TRBV6-3	.	few	TRBJ1-5	CASSYPPAGYQPQHF	TGTGCCAGCAGTTACCCGCCGGCGGGTTATCAGCCCCAGCATTTT
TRBV30	.	many	TRBJ1-1	CAWTTGREAFF	TGTGCCTGGACTACCGGGCGGGAAGCTTTCTTT
TRBV19	TRBD1	.	TRBJ1-5	CASRKDRGNQPQHF	TGTGCCAGTAGAAAGGACAGGGGAAATCAGCCCCAGCATTTT
TRBV20-1	.	few	TRBJ2-7	CSAHLSLLANYEQYF	TGCAGTGCTCACCTTTCCCTTCTAGCGAACTACGAGCAGTACTTC
TRBV18	.	.	TRBJ2-7	CASSPFRDSRAYEQYF	TGTGCCAGCTCACCTTTCCGGGACTCCCGAGCCTACGAGCAGTACTTC